This is a list of T cell receptor beta chains from one sample in a study of blood T cell repertoires in COVID-19. Generated by immunoSEQ multiplex PCR, the TCRdb table keeps only in-frame clones and is missing some. The table has tens of thousands of clones, more than 75% seen once. Material for sequencing was peripheral blood. These receptor sequences come from a human donor in a cohort sampled during active COVID-19. The CDR3 runs from the conserved cysteine through the conserved F or W. D genes are given only for firm matches. Some rows have no size entry. The others give once, few or many, or a class for an expanded clone.

size,V,J,D,DNA,CDR3
-,TRBV10-3,TRBJ2-7,-,TGTGCCATCAGTGAAGGCAGGGGGGCTAGGGAGCAGTACTTC,CAISEGRGAREQYF
-,TRBV6-5,TRBJ1-1,TRBD1,TGTGCCAGCAGACCTAGACAGGGAGGTCCCACTGAAGCTTTCTTT,CASRPRQGGPTEAFF
-,TRBV18,TRBJ1-2,-,TGTGCCAGCTCACCAAGCGCAGGGGCTAACTATGGCTACACCTTC,CASSPSAGANYGYTF
-,TRBV11-1,TRBJ2-7,TRBD2,TGTGCCAGCAGCTTAGGCGGGGGGGCCTACGAGCAGTACTTC,CASSLGGGAYEQYF
-,TRBV5-1,TRBJ2-1,TRBD2,TGCGCCAGCACCCTTGGAGGGGCGGGAGGTGTGAATGAGCAGTTCTTC,CASTLGGAGGVNEQFF
-,TRBV7-2,TRBJ2-1,TRBD1,TGTGCCAGCAGCTCGGGACAGGGAGGCGTCTTC,CASSSGQGGVF
-,TRBV7-9,TRBJ2-7,-,TGTGCCAGCAGCTTTAGGGACACGACCTACGAGCAGTACTTC,CASSFRDTTYEQYF
-,TRBV11-2,TRBJ2-7,-,TGTGCCAGCAGCCGGGACATAAGGGCCTACGAGCAGTACTTC,CASSRDIRAYEQYF
-,TRBV4-3,TRBJ2-6,TRBD1,TGCGCCAGCAGCCAAGGGACAGGGTCTGGGGCCAACGTCCTGACTTTC,CASSQGTGSGANVLTF
-,TRBV12-3/TRBV12-4,TRBJ1-1,-,TGTGCCAGCAGTTTATTGGGACTTGAAGCTTTCTTT,CASSLLGLEAFF
-,TRBV5-8,TRBJ2-7,TRBD1,TGTGCCAGCAGCCTACGGGACAGGGGGCGCAACGAGCAGTACTTC,CASSLRDRGRNEQYF
-,TRBV5-4,TRBJ2-6,TRBD1,TGTGCCAGCAGCTCACCGGACAGGGGTCCCTCTGGGGCCAACGTCCTGACTTTC,CASSSPDRGPSGANVLTF
once,TRBV11-2,TRBJ1-1,TRBD1,TGTGCCAGCAGCCCGAGGTCGGGACAGGGATACTTGGAGGACACTGAAGCTTTCTTT,CASSPRSGQGYLEDTEAFF
-,TRBV2,TRBJ1-3,TRBD1,TGTGCCAGCAGGGTACAGGGGCTCTACTCTGGAAACACCATATATTTT,CASRVQGLYSGNTIYF
-,TRBV24-1,TRBJ1-4,-,TGTGCCACCAGTGACTGCCCGGGGGGAGATTCAACTAATGAAAAACTGTTTTTT,CATSDCPGGDSTNEKLFF
-,TRBV27,TRBJ2-7,TRBD2,TGTGCCAGCAGTTTACGATGGCTAGCGGGAGGGCCGACCTACGAGCAGTACTTC,CASSLRWLAGGPTYEQYF
few,TRBV4-3,TRBJ1-2,-,TGCGCCAGCAGCCCAGGGGACGGGCCTAACTATGGCTACACCTTC,CASSPGDGPNYGYTF
-,TRBV11-2,TRBJ2-7,-,TGTGCCAGCAGCTTAGGTAGCTCCTACGAGCAGTACTTC,CASSLGSSYEQYF
few,TRBV27,TRBJ2-1,TRBD1,TGTGCCAGCAGTTCTCCGCTCGGGACAGGGGTCGTTGAGCAGTTCTTC,CASSSPLGTGVVEQFF
once,TRBV28,TRBJ2-5,TRBD2,TGTGCCACCAGAAGAGGGACCGCGACTAGCGTTGAGACCCAGTACTTC,CATRRGTATSVETQYF
-,TRBV19,TRBJ2-7,TRBD1,TGTGCCAGCCGGGACAGGGGGCACTACGAGCAGTACTTC,CASRDRGHYEQYF
few,TRBV2,TRBJ2-7,-,TGTGCCAGCGGAGACTCATACGAGCAGTACTTC,CASGDSYEQYF
-,TRBV30,TRBJ1-2,-,TGTGCCTGGAGTGTTTCCCACGCCAGTAAACAGGGAAGCACTTCCTATGGCTACACCTTC,CAWSVSHASKQGSTSYGYTF
-,TRBV9,TRBJ2-1,TRBD2,TGTGCCAGCAGCGTAGGTGGCGGGGGCTCCTACAATGAGCAGTTCTTC,CASSVGGGGSYNEQFF